Presented here are 25 T cell receptor beta chains from one specimen sequenced in a study of T cell repertoires in ileal Crohn's disease. Time point meaning: neoterminal ileum biopsy at postoperative endoscopy, about 6 months after surgery. Data came from immunoSEQ multiplex PCR; TCRdb stores just in-frame clones and leaves some out. This sample has nearly 7,500 clones, with roughly 72% found just once. The sample comprised ileal tissue. The receptors were sampled from an adult with Crohn's disease.

This clone was seen only a few times. The chain couples TRBV19 to TRBJ1-5, with 10 positions matching TRBD1. The CDR3 spans 13 residues. The germline V gene encodes CDR1 LNHDA and CDR2 SQIVND (reference sequence). Losses at the gene ends were 11 bases for V and 6 bases for J; bases not matched to a gene: 7. CDR3 in DNA: TGTGCCGGGGGGACAGGGGAAAGTCAGCCCCAGCATTTT. Amino acids: CAGGTGESQPQHF. Complete variable domain (other parts from reference TRBV19 and TRBJ1-5): DGGITQSPKYLFRKEGQNVTLSCEQNLNHDAMYWYRQDPGQGLRLIYYSQIVNDFQKGDIAEGYSVSREKKESFPLTVTSAQKNPTAFYLCAGGTGESQPQHFGDGTRLSIL.

V usage is TRBV30 and J usage is TRBJ2-3; D call uncertain. V shed 0 bases and J shed 0 bases, with 4 bases lying between them. Germline V gene lookup returns CDR1 GTSNPN and CDR2 SVGIG (reference sequence). CDR3 size: 13 residues. The CDR3 DNA reads TGTGCCTGGAGTGTACTGAGCACAGATACGCAGTATTTT. Protein product: CAWSVLSTDTQYF.

The rearrangement links TRBV7-3 to TRBJ2-2; 8 positions agree with TRBD1. Trimming cost V 8 bases and J 7 bases; bases outside gene matches: 9. CDR1 SGHTA and CDR2 FQGTGA come from the germline V gene. The CDR3 contains 14 residues. DNA for the CDR3: TGTGCCAGCCAACAAGACAGGGGTAACGGGGAGCTGTTTTTT. Amino acid sequence: CASQQDRGNGELFF.

This chain joins TRBV4-3 and TRBJ2-3; the D gene is possibly TRBD2 (5 bases). The V and J ends lost 4 bases and 1 base respectively, with 9 bases between them. Germline lookup yields CDR1 LGHNA and CDR2 YSLEER. The CDR3 runs 14 residues. CDR3 residues: CASSLGLGTDTQYF. CDR3 nucleotides: TGCGCCAGCAGCCTCGGACTCGGCACAGATACGCAGTATTTT.

This clone has more than one count but fewer than ten. This chain joins TRBV30 and TRBJ1-5, with a weak D call TRBD1 (5 bases). With 0 bases removed from V and 9 bases from J, the gap between germline ends came to 15 bases. Germline V gives CDR1 GTSNPN, CDR2 SVGIG (reference sequence). CDR3 length equals 14 residues. This chain's CDR3 is CAWSVGLGGRPQHF. For the CDR3, the DNA is TGTGCCTGGAGTGTGGGTCTGGGGGGACGGCCCCAGCATTTT.

The chain joins TRBV5-1 to TRBJ1-6; 7 nucleotides line up with TRBD1. This CDR3 has 15 amino acids. J lost 4 bases, V lost 0 bases, and 1 base had no gene match. Per the germline V gene, CDR1 is SGHRS and CDR2 is YFSETQ. The CDR3 is CASSLDRGYNSPLHF. The CDR3 coding sequence is TGCGCCAGCAGCTTGGACAGGGGATATAATTCACCCCTCCACTTT.

The chain is built from TRBV5-1 and TRBJ2-2; perhaps TRBD2 as D (5 bases). The CDR3 spans 15 residues. V lost 0 bases to trimming and J lost 4 bases, with 10 bases between them. The V gene's germline CDR1 is SGHRS and CDR2 YFSETQ. CDR3: CASSLAAEGTGELFF. DNA of the CDR3: TGCGCCAGCAGCTTGGCAGCGGAAGGCACCGGGGAGCTGTTTTTT.

The V and J genes are TRBV25-1 and TRBJ2-1; the D gene is possibly TRBD2 (6 bases). The V end was cut by 2 bases, the J end by 3 bases, with 11 bases between. Germline V gene sequence: CDR1 MGHDK, CDR2 SYGVNS. CDR3 length equals 15 residues. The CDR3 DNA reads as TGTGCCAGCAGTGAAAATTGGGGACTCTACAATGAGCAGTTCTTC. Amino acid sequence: CASSENWGLYNEQFF.

A few counts support this clone. The chain couples TRBV11-2 to TRBJ2-3, with D possibly being TRBD2 (5 bases). There are 13 residues in the CDR3. Looked up from germline, CDR1 is SGHAT and CDR2 is FQNNGV. V dropped 5 bases and J dropped 2 bases, with 8 bases sitting between them. CDR3 in amino acids: CASSPGSTDTQYF. CDR3 bases: TGTGCCAGCAGCCCGGGGTCCACAGATACGCAGTATTTT.

The V and J genes are TRBV5-5 and TRBJ1-4, with D perhaps TRBD1 (5 bases). Looked up from germline, CDR1 is SGHKS and CDR2 is YYEKEE (reference sequence). This CDR3 contains 18 residues. The V and J ends lost 0 bases and 0 bases respectively, with 15 bases between them. Written as DNA, the CDR3 is TGTGCCAGCAGCTTGGGTTCGGGGGGACGGTCAACTAATGAAAAACTGTTTTTT. Protein: CASSLGSGGRSTNEKLFF.

In this sample, this clone turned up a few times. The chain joins TRBV10-3 to TRBJ1-2; 11 bases are shared with TRBD1. The CDR3 is made up of 16 amino acids. Germline V gene lookup returns CDR1 ENHRY and CDR2 SYGVKD. J lost 4 bases, V lost 6 bases, and 10 bases had no gene match. This CDR3 reads CAIRPDRGRGTYGYTF. The CDR3 DNA follows: TGTGCCATCAGACCGGACAGGGGGCGCGGTACCTATGGCTACACCTTC.

This chain uses TRBV13 with TRBJ2-3, with no clear D. CDR3 length: 16 residues. Germline V CDR1 and CDR2: PRHDT, FYEKMQ (reference sequence). V was clipped by 5 bases and J by 2 bases, with 17 bases between them. CDR3: CASSPPQWPDTDTQYF. The CDR3, as DNA: TGTGCCAGCAGCCCCCCACAGTGGCCCGACACAGATACGCAGTATTTT.

J is TRBJ2-7 and V is TRBV18; D uncertain. The germline V and J ends were trimmed by 6 bases and 2 bases, with 11 bases remaining between them. The length of the CDR3 is 13 residues. Germline loops: CDR1 KGHSH, CDR2 LQKENI. CDR3 bases: TGTGCCAGCTCCCCCAGGTTCCCCTACGAGCAGTACTTC. It encodes CASSPRFPYEQYF.

The chain uses TRBV28 and TRBJ1-5; no clear D. V was clipped by 6 bases and J by 3 bases, with 9 bases between them. The germline CDR1 and CDR2 sequences are MDHEN and SYDVKM. The CDR3 runs to 13 residues. CDR3 in amino acids: CASSTQSNQPQHF. DNA of the CDR3: TGTGCCAGCAGCACACAGTCCAATCAGCCCCAGCATTTT.

V gene TRBV28 combines with J gene TRBJ2-7; D not resolved. Germline values: CDR1 MDHEN, CDR2 SYDVKM. The CDR3 consists of 14 residues. V was shortened by 3 bases and J by 4 bases, with 13 bases between the two germline ends. The CDR3 coding sequence is TGTGCCAGCAGTTTTGGAACAGCCGGTTACGAGCAGTACTTC. Its translation: CASSFGTAGYEQYF.

The chain has TRBV27 and TRBJ2-3; the match to TRBD1 covers 7 bases. V lost 5 bases and J lost 4; bases outside the gene matches: 3. Germline CDR1 reads MNHEY; CDR2 reads SMNVEV (reference sequence). The CDR3 is 13 amino acids. The CDR3 DNA reads TGTGCCAGCAGTCGACAGGGATCAGATACGCAGTATTTT. Translation: CASSRQGSDTQYF.

This clone has a handful of counts. The chain uses TRBV5-1 and TRBJ1-1, with no clear D. The V end lost 5 bases, the J end lost 1 base, and 12 bases lay between the germline ends. This CDR3 contains 14 residues. CDR1 and CDR2 from the germline V gene are SGHRS and YFSETQ. The DNA for the CDR3 is TGCGCCAGCAGTCCTGACTCCACGAACACTGAAGCTTTCTTT. Translation: CASSPDSTNTEAFF.

The chain joins TRBV6-4 to TRBJ2-2, with D uncertain. The germline V and J ends were trimmed by 0 bases and 4 bases, with 6 bases remaining between them. The germline V gene encodes CDR1 MRHNA and CDR2 SNTAGT. This CDR3 is 14 amino acids long. The CDR3 region is CASSDSRVTGELFF. The DNA for the CDR3 is TGTGCCAGCAGTGACTCACGAGTCACCGGGGAGCTGTTTTTT.

The rearrangement uses TRBV4-2 and TRBJ2-2, with 10 bases identical to TRBD1. Germline loops: CDR1 LGHNA, CDR2 YNFKEQ. V shed 4 bases, J shed 6 bases, and the junction held 5 bases outside the gene matches. The CDR3 has 15 residues. Here the CDR3 reads CASSPGTGESGELFF. CDR3 sequence (DNA): TGTGCCAGCAGCCCCGGGACAGGGGAGTCCGGGGAGCTGTTTTTT.

This rearrangement joins TRBV14 to TRBJ2-7, with a possible D match to TRBD1 (6 bases). The CDR3 length is 13 residues. V was clipped by 5 bases and J by 2 bases, with 10 bases between them. Per the germline V gene, CDR1 is SGHDN and CDR2 is FVKESK. CDR3 nucleotide sequence: TGTGCCAGCAGCTTTCAGGGGACCTACGAGCAGTACTTC. It codes for CASSFQGTYEQYF.

The sample holds one count of this clone. This sequence joins TRBV10-3 and TRBJ1-6, with 7 bases matching TRBD1. This CDR3 comprises 16 residues. CDR1 is ENHRY and CDR2 is SYGVKD in the germline V gene. V trimming: 2 bases; J trimming: 6 bases; junction bases outside the gene matches: 7. CDR3 DNA: TGTGCCATCAGTGAGAGGGGGCTGGACTTTAATTCACCCCTCCACTTT. This codes for CAISERGLDFNSPLHF.

This clone was seen a few times. This sequence joins TRBV5-8 and TRBJ1-6; 7 bases are shared with TRBD1. CDR1 is SGHTS and CDR2 is YDEGEE in the germline V gene. The CDR3 totals 15 residues. With 2 bases clipped from V and 8 bases from J, the junction kept 7 bases outside the gene matches. Here the CDR3 reads CASSFRTGGDSPLHF. CDR3 nucleotides: TGTGCCAGCAGCTTCCGGACAGGTGGGGATTCACCCCTCCACTTT. The variable domain in full, completed from reference TRBV5-8 and TRBJ1-6, reads EAGVTQSPTHLIKTRGQQATLRCSPISGHTSVYWYQQALGLGLQFLLWYDEGEERNRGNFPPRFSGRQFPNYSSELNVNALELEDSALYLCASSFRTGGDSPLHFGNGTRLTVT.

The chain has TRBV6-5 and TRBJ2-1; D is possibly TRBD1 (5 bases). The CDR3 is 13 amino acids. The germline V and J ends were trimmed by 3 bases and 6 bases, with 9 bases remaining between them. Germline lookup yields CDR1 MNHEY and CDR2 SVGAGI. The CDR3 bases are TGTGCCAGCAGTTATCGGCAGGGCAATGAGCAGTTCTTC. Residues: CASSYRQGNEQFF.

The sample holds a few counts of this clone. J is TRBJ1-5 and V is TRBV6-4; the D is unclear. From germline, CDR1 is MRHNA and CDR2 SNTAGT. Trimming left V 2 bases short and J 4 bases short, with 12 bases between. The CDR3 consists of 15 residues. The CDR3 region has the DNA TGTGCCAGCAGTGACGACGCTTCGGGGAATCAGCCCCAGCATTTT. This encodes CASSDDASGNQPQHF.

The chain uses TRBV18 and TRBJ1-2, with 9 positions matching TRBD1. CDR1 KGHSH and CDR2 LQKENI come from the germline V gene. The CDR3 runs 15 residues. Germline trimming cut 6 bases from V and 8 bases from J; bases unmatched to any gene: 13. The CDR3 nucleotides read TGTGCCAGCTCGTCTGTATCGGACAGGGGTGGCGGCTACACCTTC. Translation gives CASSSVSDRGGGYTF.